The present entry profiles one T cell receptor beta chain with its context. Its recognized antigen is unknown. There are no base qualities to consult, and no much larger clone falls within one base. The data were obtained in a study of blood T cell repertoires in COVID-19 (TCRdb year 2020). Notes on the research overall: Samples covering the acute and convalescent phases of COVID-19 were provided by collaborators in the United States, Italy and Spain. The prospective study material was composed of cDNA or gDNA derived from T cells, B-cell-depleted T cells, or PBMCs. The dataset comprised deeply sampled blood TCRbeta repertoires from subjects exposed to, actively infected with, or recovered from COVID-19. A freely available public database, intended as a resource for researchers studying the immune response to SARS-CoV-2, is where the repertoires were released. Samples came from the ongoing ImmuneRACE study (first 160 participants) plus 1,254 subjects from 6 global collaborators. Sample metadata almost always included a de-identified subject ID, COVID-19 status, age in years and sex. Where available, HLA class I and class II types were taken from metadata supplied by the sample provider and were not determined by assay-based typing.

The immunoSEQ Assay, a bias-controlled multiplex PCR, was used to amplify TCRbeta CDR3 regions from genomic DNA. Concerning the study's data processing: Nucleated cell counts per sample were estimated from amplification of reference gene primers within the assay. Sequence reads were collapsed and filtered to measure the absolute abundance of every unique TCRbeta CDR3 rearrangement. Productive Simpson clonality was computed per sample as the square root of Simpson's diversity index over productive rearrangements. This is the immuneACCESS table as TCRdb keeps it, with only in-frame sequences that have V and J called. A part of the clones is gone; compared with another copy, unresolved V genes explain less than half, and the rest is unexplained. V, J and clone size are taken as reported in that table, and D and trimming were inferred from the DNA itself. The sample records about 120,000 clones, roughly 85% of which are singletons. The ten biggest clones cover approximately 6.6% of the sample.

Each collaborating institution followed its own protocols to collect whole blood in K2EDTA tubes. For TCRbeta analysis, collaborators shipped samples in one of three forms: frozen whole blood, isolated PBMCs, or DNA extracted from either of those sample types. Relative to germline, V is 5 bases shorter and J is 6 bases shorter, with 13 bases between their ends. Reading the germline V gene gives CDR1 SGHTA and CDR2 FQGTGA. Counted from cysteine to phenylalanine, this CDR3 has 13 amino acids. Solely the CDR3 DNA is kept, with 39 bases framed from the first base. The research as a whole found: How much clinical and demographic metadata was included differed by source and by participant, and the metadata was provided uncurated.

The rearrangement joined TRBV7-3 to TRBJ1-1; no D gene can be assigned with confidence. Material for sequencing was peripheral blood. This clonotype was sampled from an older man with active or convalescent COVID-19. The nucleotides read TGTGCCAGCAGCCTCATCCGAACAGCTGAAGCTTTCTTT. It translates as CASSLIRTAEAFF.